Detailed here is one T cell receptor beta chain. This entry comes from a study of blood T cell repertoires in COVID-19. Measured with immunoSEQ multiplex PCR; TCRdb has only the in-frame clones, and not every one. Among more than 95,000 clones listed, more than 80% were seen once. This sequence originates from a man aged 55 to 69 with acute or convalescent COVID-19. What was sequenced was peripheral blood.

Here the CDR3 DNA reads TGCAGCGTTTTTAGCGATTCAGATACGCAGTATTTT. Its protein product is CSVFSDSDTQYF. The chain has TRBV29-1 and TRBJ2-3, with D perhaps matching TRBD2 (5 bases). V was clipped by 5 bases and J by 4 bases, with 10 bases between them. The CDR3 totals 12 residues. Germline CDR1 is SQVTM and CDR2 is ANQGSEA.